This TCR beta chain was found in a study of T cells in localized non-small cell lung cancer. The CDR3 is made up of 15 amino acids. The germline V gene encodes CDR1 KGHSH and CDR2 LQKENI. The V gene end was trimmed by 3 bases and the J gene end by 10 bases; junction bases not matched to a gene: 10. This clone was seen just once. Its antigen is currently unknown. TCRdb's copy holds only in-frame clones and misses some; the assay was immunoSEQ multiplex PCR. This table holds 5,000 to 8,000 clones, 80% to 90% found once. The study, taken as a whole, reports: Median detection of top 100 tumor clones in adjacent lung was 55 to 60 clones. Higher blood T cell density went with longer overall survival. The study sequenced only one region of the tumor. As a result, intratumor heterogeneity could not be excluded and remains possible. Uninvolved neighboring lung showed the greatest T cell clonality, exceeding tumor.

The sample here was peripheral blood, taken before any cancer treatment. The TCR comes from a male donor older than 55 with stage I lung adenocarcinoma. The V gene is TRBV18, the J gene TRBJ2-4; 9 nucleotides line up with TRBD1. The CDR3: CASSPPTGGLAIQYF. The CDR3 region has the DNA TGTGCCAGCTCACCCCCGACAGGGGGATTAGCTATTCAGTACTTC.